The entry that follows covers one T cell receptor beta chain sequence. Its specificity is not known. This specimen belongs to a study of blood T cells in healthy people across ages. Turning to the study itself: About one barcoded beta molecule was captured per two T cells (by template switching).

Overall study findings and caveats: As age increased, TCR beta diversity per million T cells fell in a roughly linear fashion. Estimated diversity across one million T cells was deemed an underestimate. The donors' CMV status was not determined, possibly confounding changes in expanded clonotypes.

CDR3 length equals 12 residues. Between the trimmed V and J ends, which lost 4 bases and 6 bases, there was a span of 9 bases. CDR1 is DFQATT, CDR2 SNEGSKA, per germline (reference sequence). Together with a sample-barcoded 5' primer, a J-beta primer mix was included in a second PCR lasting roughly 6 to 12 cycles. In TCRdb, the 5' RACE reads were re-called with MiXCR into one record per CDR3 protein. The sample has under 800,000 distinct CDR3 sequences, around 46% seen once; the top ten hold around 20%. Material: blood. The V gene is TRBV20-1, the J gene TRBJ1-4; tentatively, D is TRBD1 (5 bases). This TCR derives from an older woman in good health. The CDR3 region has the DNA TGCAGTGCTATCGGAGGGGATGAAAAACTGTTTTTT. Amino acids: CSAIGGDEKLFF.